This TCR beta chain was captured in a study of a mutant IDH1 vaccine in newly diagnosed glioma. On the study more broadly: Investigators started vaccination 4-6 weeks after radiotherapy alone, or with temozolomide cycles. It was radiotherapy, temozolomide, or both that patients received previously, with most receiving both.

The sample holds a few counts of this clone. Its specificity is unknown. The CDR3 is 13 residues long. The V gene lost 7 bases and the J gene lost 4 bases, with 8 bases spanning the gap. Per germline, CDR1 SGHVS and CDR2 FNYEAQ. General study points: Pseudoprogression seemingly bore no relation to changes in top peripheral T cell clonotypes. Vaccine-induced immune responses occurred in 93.3% of patients.

Time point meaning: week 23, last vaccination. Every vaccination contained 300 ug of the mutant IDH1 20-mer peptide and was paired with topical imiquimod. Clones were sequenced by immunoSEQ multiplex PCR, and TCRdb holds only the in-frame ones, with some missing. The table records tens of thousands of clones, 80% to 85% of them present only once. The J gene is TRBJ2-6, the V gene TRBV7-6, with D possibly matching TRBD2 (5 bases). The sequencing here drew on PBMCs, taken from a glioma patient whose treatment included an IDH1 peptide vaccine. This receptor was identified in a woman in her thirties or forties with glioma. Some clones in this sample may be carry-over from other donors' samples. The CDR3 DNA follows: TGTGCCAGCACTCCGGGGGGGGCCAACGTCCTGACTTTC. This encodes CASTPGGANVLTF.